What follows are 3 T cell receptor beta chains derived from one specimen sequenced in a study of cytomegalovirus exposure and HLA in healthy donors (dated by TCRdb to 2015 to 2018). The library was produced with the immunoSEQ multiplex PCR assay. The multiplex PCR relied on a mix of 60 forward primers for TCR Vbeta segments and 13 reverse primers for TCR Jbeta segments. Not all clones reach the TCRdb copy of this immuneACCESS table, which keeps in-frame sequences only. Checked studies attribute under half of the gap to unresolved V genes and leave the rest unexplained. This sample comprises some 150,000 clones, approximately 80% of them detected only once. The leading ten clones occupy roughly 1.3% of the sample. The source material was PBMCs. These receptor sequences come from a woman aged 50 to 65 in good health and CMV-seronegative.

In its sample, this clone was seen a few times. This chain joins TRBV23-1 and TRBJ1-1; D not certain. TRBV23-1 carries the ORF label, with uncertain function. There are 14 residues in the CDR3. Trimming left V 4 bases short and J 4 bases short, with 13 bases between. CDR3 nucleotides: TGCGCCAGCAGTCCGAATTACAAGTTCACTGAAGCTTTCTTT. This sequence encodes CASSPNYKFTEAFF.

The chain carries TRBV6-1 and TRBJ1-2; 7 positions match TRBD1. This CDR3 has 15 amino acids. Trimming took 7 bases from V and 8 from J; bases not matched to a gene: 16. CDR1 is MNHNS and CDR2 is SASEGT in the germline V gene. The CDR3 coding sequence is TGTGCCAGCACCTGGACAGGCTTACCGTCTCGCGGCTACACCTTC. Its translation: CASTWTGLPSRGYTF.

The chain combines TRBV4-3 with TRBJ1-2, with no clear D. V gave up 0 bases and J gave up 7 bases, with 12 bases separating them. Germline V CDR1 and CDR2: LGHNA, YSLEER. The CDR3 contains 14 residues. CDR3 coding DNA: TGCGCCAGCAGCCAAGATTCAAGCGGGCGTGGCTACACCTTC. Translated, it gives CASSQDSSGRGYTF.